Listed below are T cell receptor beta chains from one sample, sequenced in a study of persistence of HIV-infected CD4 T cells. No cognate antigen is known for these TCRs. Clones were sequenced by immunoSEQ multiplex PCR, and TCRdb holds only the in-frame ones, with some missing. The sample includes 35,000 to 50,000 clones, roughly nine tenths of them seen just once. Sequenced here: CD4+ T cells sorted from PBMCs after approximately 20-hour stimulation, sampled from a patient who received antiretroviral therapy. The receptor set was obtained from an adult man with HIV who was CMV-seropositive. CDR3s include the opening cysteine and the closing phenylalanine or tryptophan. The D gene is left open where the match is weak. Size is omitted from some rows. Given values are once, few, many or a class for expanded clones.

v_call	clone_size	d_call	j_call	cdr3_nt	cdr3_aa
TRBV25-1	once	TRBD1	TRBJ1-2	TGTGCCAGCAGTACAGGGGGCCATGGCTACACCTTC	CASSTGGHGYTF
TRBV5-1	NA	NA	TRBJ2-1	TGCGCCAGCAGCTTGCTGGGCACGATCAACAATGAGCAGTTCTTC	CASSLLGTINNEQFF
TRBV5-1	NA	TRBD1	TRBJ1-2	TGCGCCAGCAGCTTGGGACAGGGGGCTGGTGGCTACACCTTC	CASSLGQGAGGYTF
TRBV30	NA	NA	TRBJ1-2	TGTGCCTGGAGCCCGCGCACATCGGGCTATGGCTACACCTTC	CAWSPRTSGYGYTF
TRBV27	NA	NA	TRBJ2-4	TGTGCCAGCAGTTTACGCGGGGGCCACCTACTAGCCAAAAACATTCAGTACTTC	CASSLRGGHLLAKNIQYF
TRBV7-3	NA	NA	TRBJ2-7	TGTGCCAGCAGCCCTGGGCCGTTCTACGAGCAGTACTTC	CASSPGPFYEQYF
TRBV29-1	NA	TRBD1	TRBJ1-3	TGCAGCGTTGTCCCAGGGGGAGGAAACACCATATATTTT	CSVVPGGGNTIYF
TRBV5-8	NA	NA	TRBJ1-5	TGTGCCAGCAGCCTCCCAGGGTTCGGATTGAGCAATCAGCCCCAGCATTTT	CASSLPGFGLSNQPQHF
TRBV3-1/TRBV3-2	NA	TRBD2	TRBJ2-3	TGTGCCAGCAACGACGGGGGGGCCAGGAATACGCAGTATTTT	CASNDGGARNTQYF
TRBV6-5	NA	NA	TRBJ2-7	TGTGCCAGCAGCCGTGACAGGTACCTCTACGAGCAGTACTTC	CASSRDRYLYEQYF
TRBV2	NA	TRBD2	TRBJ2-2	TGTGCCAGCATGATCAGGCGGGGGGGCACCGGGGAGCTGTTTTTT	CASMIRRGGTGELFF
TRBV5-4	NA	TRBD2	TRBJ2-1	TGTGCCAGCGCCTTAGCGGGGTACAATGAGCAGTTCTTC	CASALAGYNEQFF
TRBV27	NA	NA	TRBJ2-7	TGTGCCAGCAGTTTTGGCAGGAATTACGAGCAGTACTTC	CASSFGRNYEQYF
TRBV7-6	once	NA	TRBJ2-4	TGTGCCAGCAGCTTAGCCAGCTGGGGCAAAAACATTCAGTACTTC	CASSLASWGKNIQYF
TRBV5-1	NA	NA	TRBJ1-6	TGCGCCAGCAGCTTGGATGGCTTAGGTGGACCCCTCCACTTT	CASSLDGLGGPLHF
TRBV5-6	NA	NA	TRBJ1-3	TGTGCCAGCAGCCAAGGGGGAGGAAACACCATATATTTT	CASSQGGGNTIYF
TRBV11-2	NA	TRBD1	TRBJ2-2	TGTGCCAGCAGCCCAGACAGGGGGATGAGCGGGGAGCTGTTTTTT	CASSPDRGMSGELFF
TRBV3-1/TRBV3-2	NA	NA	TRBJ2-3	TGTGCCAGCAGCCAACCAACCCAAGATACGCAGTATTTT	CASSQPTQDTQYF
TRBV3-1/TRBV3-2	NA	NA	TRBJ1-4	TGTGCCAGCAGCCAATATGCAACTAATGAAAAACTGTTTTTT	CASSQYATNEKLFF
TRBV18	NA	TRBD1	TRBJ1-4	TGTGCCAGCTCACCTCGGGGCAGGGGGACATCTAATGAAAAACTGTTTTTT	CASSPRGRGTSNEKLFF
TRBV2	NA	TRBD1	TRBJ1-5	TGTGCCAGCTCCAGGGGGCTAACCAATCAGCCCCAGCATTTT	CASSRGLTNQPQHF
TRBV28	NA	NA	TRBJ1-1	TGTGCCAGCAGTGTGTGGCAGGTGAACACTGAAGCTTTCTTT	CASSVWQVNTEAFF
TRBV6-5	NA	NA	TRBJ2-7	TGTGCCAGCGGGAAGACTTGGGGCTCCTACGAGCAGTACTTC	CASGKTWGSYEQYF
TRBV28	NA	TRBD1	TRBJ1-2	TGTGCCAGCAGTCTAATGACAGGGGTGGGCTACACCTTC	CASSLMTGVGYTF
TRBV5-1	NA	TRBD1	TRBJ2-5	TGCGCCAGCAGCTCAACCCGACAGGGGGTAAAGTACCAAGAGACCCAGTACTTC	CASSSTRQGVKYQETQYF
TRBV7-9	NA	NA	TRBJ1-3	TGTGCCAGCAGCTTAGGGGGGCCTATATATTTT	CASSLGGPIYF
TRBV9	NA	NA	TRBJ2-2	TGTGCCAGCAGCGTAAAGGCAGGGAACTTAGCTACGAACACCGGGGAGCTGTTTTTT	CASSVKAGNLATNTGELFF
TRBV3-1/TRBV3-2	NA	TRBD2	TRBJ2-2	TGTGCCAGCAGCACGACTAGCGGGGTCACCGGGGAGCTGTTTTTT	CASSTTSGVTGELFF
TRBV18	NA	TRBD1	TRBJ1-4	TGTGCCAGCTCTCCAAACAGGGGGCGCGGTGAAAAACTGTTTTTT	CASSPNRGRGEKLFF
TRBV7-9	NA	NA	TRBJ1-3	TGTGCCAGCAGCTTAATGCCGGGGAGAGGAAACACCATATATTTT	CASSLMPGRGNTIYF
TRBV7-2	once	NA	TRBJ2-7	TGTGCCAGCAGCTTAGCTGGGGGCGGGTACGAGCAGTACTTC	CASSLAGGGYEQYF
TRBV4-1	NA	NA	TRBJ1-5	TGCGCCAGCAGCCAAGATCCTGGAGACCTTCAGCCCCAGCATTTT	CASSQDPGDLQPQHF
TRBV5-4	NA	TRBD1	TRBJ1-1	TGTGCCAGCAGCTTATTTAGGACAGGATCGAACACTGAAGCTTTCTTT	CASSLFRTGSNTEAFF
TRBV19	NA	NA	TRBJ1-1	TGTGCCAGTAGTATAAGCCTTTCGGGGGACCTCAACACTGAAGCTTTCTTT	CASSISLSGDLNTEAFF
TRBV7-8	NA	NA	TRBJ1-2	TGTGCCAGCAGCTTAGGGGGGAACTATGGCTACACCTTC	CASSLGGNYGYTF
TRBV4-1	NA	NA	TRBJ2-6	TGCGCCAGCAGCCTTTTTATGGGGGCGGAGGGGATCTCTGGGGCCAACGTCCTGACTTTC	CASSLFMGAEGISGANVLTF
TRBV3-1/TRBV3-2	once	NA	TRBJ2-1	TGTGCCAACATGACGCGGTCCTACAATGAGCAGTTCTTC	CANMTRSYNEQFF
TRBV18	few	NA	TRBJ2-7	TGTGCCAGCTCTATAACAGGGACCTACGAGCAGTACTTC	CASSITGTYEQYF
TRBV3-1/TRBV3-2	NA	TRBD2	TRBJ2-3	TGTGCCAGCAGCCCGTCGAGACTAGCGGGGGGGCGGGCAGATACGCAGTATTTT	CASSPSRLAGGRADTQYF
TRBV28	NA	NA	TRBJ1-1	TGTGCCAGCAGTTTAGGGGCCCCGCTCGCTTTCTTT	CASSLGAPLAFF
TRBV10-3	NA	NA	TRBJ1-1	TGTGCCATCGGTAGGGACGGGGGTCGTTTGAACACTGAAGCTTTCTTT	CAIGRDGGRLNTEAFF
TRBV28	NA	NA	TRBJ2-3	TGTGCCAGCACCGCCGGGGGGCCGGGCACAGATACGCAGTATTTT	CASTAGGPGTDTQYF
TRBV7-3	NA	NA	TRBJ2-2	TGTGCCAGCAGCCCCCGACTAGTTTCTGGGGAGCTGTTTTTT	CASSPRLVSGELFF
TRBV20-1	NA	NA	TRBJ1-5	TGCAGTTCCCGGACAGAACAGCCCCAGCATTTT	CSSRTEQPQHF
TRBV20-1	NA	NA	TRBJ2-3	TGCAGTGCTAGTCTAGCTGGCACAGATACGCAGTATTTT	CSASLAGTDTQYF
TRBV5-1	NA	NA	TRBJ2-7	TGCGCCAGCAGCTCCGGATCCGGGGAGCAGTACTTC	CASSSGSGEQYF
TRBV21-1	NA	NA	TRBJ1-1	TGTGCCAGCAGCAAAGGGACAGGGGCCCACACTGAAGCTTTCTTT	CASSKGTGAHTEAFF